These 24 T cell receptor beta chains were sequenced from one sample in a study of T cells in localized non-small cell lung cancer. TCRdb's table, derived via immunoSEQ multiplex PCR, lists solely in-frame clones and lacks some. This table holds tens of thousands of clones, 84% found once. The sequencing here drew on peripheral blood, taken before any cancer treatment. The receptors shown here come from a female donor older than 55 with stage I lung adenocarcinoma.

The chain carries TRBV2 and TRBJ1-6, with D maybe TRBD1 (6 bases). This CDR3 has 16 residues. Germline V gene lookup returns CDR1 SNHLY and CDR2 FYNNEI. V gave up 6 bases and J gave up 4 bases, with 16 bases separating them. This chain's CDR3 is CASSVQGGGYNSPLHF. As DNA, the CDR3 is TGTGCCAGCAGCGTCCAGGGAGGGGGGTATAATTCACCCCTCCACTTT.

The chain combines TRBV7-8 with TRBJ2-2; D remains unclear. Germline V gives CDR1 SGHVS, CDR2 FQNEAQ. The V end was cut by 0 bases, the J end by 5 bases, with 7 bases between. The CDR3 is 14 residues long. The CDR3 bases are TGTGCCAGCAGCTTAGCGGGTCGGACCGGGGAGCTGTTTTTT. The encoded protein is CASSLAGRTGELFF.

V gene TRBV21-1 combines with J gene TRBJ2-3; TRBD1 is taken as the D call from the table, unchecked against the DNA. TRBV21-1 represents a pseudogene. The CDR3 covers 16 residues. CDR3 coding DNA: TGTGCCAGCAGCAAAGCCACAGTCCCTAGCACAGATACGCAGTATTTT. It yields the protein CASSKATVPSTDTQYF.

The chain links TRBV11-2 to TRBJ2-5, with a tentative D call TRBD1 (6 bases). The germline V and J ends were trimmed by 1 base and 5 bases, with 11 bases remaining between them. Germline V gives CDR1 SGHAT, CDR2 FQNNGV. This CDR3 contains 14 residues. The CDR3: CASSLVVGGETQYF. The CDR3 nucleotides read TGTGCCAGCAGCTTAGTTGTAGGGGGTGAGACCCAGTACTTC.

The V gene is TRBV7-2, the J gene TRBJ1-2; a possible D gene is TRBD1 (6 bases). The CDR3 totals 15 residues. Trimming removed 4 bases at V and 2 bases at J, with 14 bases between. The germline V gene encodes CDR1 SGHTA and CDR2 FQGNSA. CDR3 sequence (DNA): TGTGCCAGCAGCTCCAAAACAGGGTTCAACTATGGCTACACCTTC. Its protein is CASSSKTGFNYGYTF.

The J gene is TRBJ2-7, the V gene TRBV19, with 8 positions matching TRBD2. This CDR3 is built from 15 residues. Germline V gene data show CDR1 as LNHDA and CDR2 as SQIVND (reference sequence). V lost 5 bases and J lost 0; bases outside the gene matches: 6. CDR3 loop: CASSWGTSASYEQYF. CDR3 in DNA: TGTGCCAGTAGTTGGGGGACTAGTGCCTCCTACGAGCAGTACTTC. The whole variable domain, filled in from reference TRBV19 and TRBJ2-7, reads DGGITQSPKYLFRKEGQNVTLSCEQNLNHDAMYWYRQDPGQGLRLIYYSQIVNDFQKGDIAEGYSVSREKKESFPLTVTSAQKNPTAFYLCASSWGTSASYEQYFGPGTRLTVT.

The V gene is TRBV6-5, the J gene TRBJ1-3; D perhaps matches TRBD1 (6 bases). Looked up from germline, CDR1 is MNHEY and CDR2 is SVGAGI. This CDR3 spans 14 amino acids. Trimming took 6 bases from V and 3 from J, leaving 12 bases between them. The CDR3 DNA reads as TGTGCCAGCAGAGCCGGACAGCGTGGAAACACCATATATTTT. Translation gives CASRAGQRGNTIYF.

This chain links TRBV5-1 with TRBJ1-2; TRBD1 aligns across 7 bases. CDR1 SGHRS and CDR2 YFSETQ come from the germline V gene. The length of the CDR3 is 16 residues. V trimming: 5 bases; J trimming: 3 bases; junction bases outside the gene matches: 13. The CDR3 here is CASSRGRTGVDYGYTF. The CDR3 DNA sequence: TGCGCCAGCAGTCGGGGTCGAACAGGGGTCGACTATGGCTACACCTTC. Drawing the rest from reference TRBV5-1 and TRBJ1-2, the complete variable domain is KAGVTQTPRYLIKTRGQQVTLSCSPISGHRSVSWYQQTPGQGLQFLFEYFSETQRNKGNFPGRFSGRQFSNSRSEMNVSTLELGDSALYLCASSRGRTGVDYGYTFGSGTRLTVV.

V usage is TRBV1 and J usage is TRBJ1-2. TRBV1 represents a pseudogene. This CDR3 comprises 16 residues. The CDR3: CTSSPNEDGGNYGYTF. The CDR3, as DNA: TGCACCAGCAGCCCTAACGAGGATGGTGGTAACTATGGCTACACCTTC.

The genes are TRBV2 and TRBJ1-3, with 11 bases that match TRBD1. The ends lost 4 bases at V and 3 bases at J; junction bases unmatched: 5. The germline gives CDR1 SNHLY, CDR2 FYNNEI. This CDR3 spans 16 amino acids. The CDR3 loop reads CASSAGQGAIGNTIYF. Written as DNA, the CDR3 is TGTGCCAGCAGTGCTGGACAGGGGGCGATTGGAAACACCATATATTTT. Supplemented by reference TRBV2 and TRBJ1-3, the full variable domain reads EPEVTQTPSHQVTQMGQEVILRCVPISNHLYFYWYRQILGQKVEFLVSFYNNEISEKSEIFDDQFSVERPDGSNFTLKIRSTKLEDSAMYFCASSAGQGAIGNTIYFGEGSWLTVV.

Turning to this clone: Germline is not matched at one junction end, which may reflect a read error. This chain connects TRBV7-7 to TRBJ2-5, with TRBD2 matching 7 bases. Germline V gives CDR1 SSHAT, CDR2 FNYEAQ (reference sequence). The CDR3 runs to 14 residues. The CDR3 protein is CASSLPGGQETQYF. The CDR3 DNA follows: TGTGCTAGCAGCTTACCCGGGGGGCAAGAGACCCAGTACTTC.

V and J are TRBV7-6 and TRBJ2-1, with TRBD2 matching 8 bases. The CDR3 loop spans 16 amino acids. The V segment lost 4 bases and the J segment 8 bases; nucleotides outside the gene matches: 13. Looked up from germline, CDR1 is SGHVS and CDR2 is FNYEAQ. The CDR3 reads CASSSLQREISHEQFF. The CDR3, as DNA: TGTGCCAGCAGCTCCCTTCAGCGGGAGATTTCCCATGAGCAGTTCTTC.

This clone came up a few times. Here the CDR3 reads CASQRGPGNTIYF. In DNA form, the CDR3 reads TGTGCCAGCCAGAGGGGGCCGGGAAACACCATATATTTT. The chain recombines TRBV6-5 with TRBJ1-3; TRBD1 agrees at 7 bases. V was clipped by 8 bases and J by 4 bases; unmatched bases: 5. The CDR3 spans 13 residues. Germline V gene sequence: CDR1 MNHEY, CDR2 SVGAGI.

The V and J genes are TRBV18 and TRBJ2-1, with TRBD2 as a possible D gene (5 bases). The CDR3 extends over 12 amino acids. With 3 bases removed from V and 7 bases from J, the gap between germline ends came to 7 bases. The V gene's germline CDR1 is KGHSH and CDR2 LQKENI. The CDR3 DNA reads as TGTGCCAGCTCACCTGAGCGGAATGAGCAGTTCTTC. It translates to CASSPERNEQFF.

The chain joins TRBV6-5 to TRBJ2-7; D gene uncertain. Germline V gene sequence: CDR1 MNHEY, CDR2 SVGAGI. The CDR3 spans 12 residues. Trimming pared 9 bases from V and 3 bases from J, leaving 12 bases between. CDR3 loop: CASSNSGYEQYF. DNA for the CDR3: TGTGCCAGTAGTAACTCTGGCTACGAGCAGTACTTC.

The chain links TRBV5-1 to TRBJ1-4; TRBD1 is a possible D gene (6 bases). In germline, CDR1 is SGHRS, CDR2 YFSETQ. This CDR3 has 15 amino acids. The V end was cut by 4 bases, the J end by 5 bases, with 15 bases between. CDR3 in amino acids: CASSQAQGINEKLFF. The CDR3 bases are TGCGCCAGCAGCCAGGCGCAGGGGATAAATGAAAAACTGTTTTTT.

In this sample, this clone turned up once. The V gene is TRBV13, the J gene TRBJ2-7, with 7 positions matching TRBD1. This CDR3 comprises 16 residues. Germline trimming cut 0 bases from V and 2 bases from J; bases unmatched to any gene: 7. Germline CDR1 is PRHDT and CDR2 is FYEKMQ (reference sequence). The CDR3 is CASSLGMAGGPYEQYF. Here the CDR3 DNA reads TGTGCCAGCAGCTTAGGCATGGCAGGGGGTCCCTACGAGCAGTACTTC.

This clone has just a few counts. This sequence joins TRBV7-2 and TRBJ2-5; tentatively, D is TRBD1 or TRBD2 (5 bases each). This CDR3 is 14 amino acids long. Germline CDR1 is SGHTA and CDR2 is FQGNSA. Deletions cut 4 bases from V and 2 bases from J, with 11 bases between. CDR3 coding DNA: TGTGCCAGCAGCTGGCAGAGGGGACAAGAGACCCAGTACTTC. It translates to CASSWQRGQETQYF.

The CDR3 spells CASSPINQPQHF. For the CDR3, the DNA is TGTGCCAGCAGTCCTATCAATCAGCCCCAGCATTTT. The rearrangement links TRBV28 to TRBJ1-5; D remains ambiguous. CDR1 MDHEN and CDR2 SYDVKM come from the germline V gene. Trimming shortened V by 5 bases and J by 3 bases, and 5 bases separated the two germline ends. The CDR3 is 12 residues long.

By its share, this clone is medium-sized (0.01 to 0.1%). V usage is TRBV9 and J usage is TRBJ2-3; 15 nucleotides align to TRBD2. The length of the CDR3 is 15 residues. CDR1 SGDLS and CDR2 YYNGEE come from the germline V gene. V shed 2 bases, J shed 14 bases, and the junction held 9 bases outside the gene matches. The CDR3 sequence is CASSVGTSGGLGLYF. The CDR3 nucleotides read TGTGCCAGCAGCGTGGGGACTAGCGGGGGGCTGGGTTTGTATTTT. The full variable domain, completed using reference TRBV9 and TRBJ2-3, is DSGVTQTPKHLITATGQRVTLRCSPRSGDLSVYWYQQSLDQGLQFLIQYYNGEERAKGNILERFSAQQFPDLHSELNLSSLELGDSALYFCASSVGTSGGLGLYFGPGTRLTVL.

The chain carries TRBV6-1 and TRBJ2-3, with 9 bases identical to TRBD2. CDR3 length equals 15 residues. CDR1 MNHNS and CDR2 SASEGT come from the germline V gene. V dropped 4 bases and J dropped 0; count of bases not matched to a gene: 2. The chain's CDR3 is CASSVAGASTDTQYF. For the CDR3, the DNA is TGTGCCAGCAGTGTAGCGGGGGCTAGCACAGATACGCAGTATTTT.

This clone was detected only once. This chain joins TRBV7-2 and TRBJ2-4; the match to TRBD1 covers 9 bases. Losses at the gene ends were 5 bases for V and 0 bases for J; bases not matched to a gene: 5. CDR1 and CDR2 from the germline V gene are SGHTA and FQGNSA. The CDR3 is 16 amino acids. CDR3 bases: TGTGCCAGCAGCGGGACAGGGTTCTTAGCCAAAAACATTCAGTACTTC. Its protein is CASSGTGFLAKNIQYF.

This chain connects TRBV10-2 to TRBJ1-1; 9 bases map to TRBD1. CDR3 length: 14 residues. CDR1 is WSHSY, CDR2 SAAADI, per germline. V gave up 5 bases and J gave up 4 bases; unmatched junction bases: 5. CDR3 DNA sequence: TGCGCCAGCAGTCGGACAGGGGTCGGCACTGAAGCTTTCTTT. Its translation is CASSRTGVGTEAFF.

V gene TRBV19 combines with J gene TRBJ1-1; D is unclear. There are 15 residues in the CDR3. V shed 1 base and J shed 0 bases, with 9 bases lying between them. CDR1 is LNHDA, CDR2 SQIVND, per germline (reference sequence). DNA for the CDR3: TGTGCCAGTAGTATAGCGGCCAGATTGAACACTGAAGCTTTCTTT. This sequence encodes CASSIAARLNTEAFF.